A selection of T cell receptor beta chains follows, all from one sample in a study of T-cell memory formation after mild COVID-19. A single record per CDR3 protein comes from TCRdb applying MiXCR to the 5' RACE reads. Of 250,000 or so distinct CDR3 sequences in the sample, 15% to 20% were seen once. Sequencing input: PBMCs or a T cell subset sorted from them (not recorded which). All receptors come from a man between 18 and 29 years old who had mild COVID-19 (a few samples of this study predate the infection). Cell type and time point are not known. Each CDR3 is given with its conserved first and last residue. A D gene is named only where the DNA matches it firmly. Clone size appears in some rows only: once, few, many, or a class for an expanded clone.

TRBV5-6,-,few,TRBJ2-3,TGTGCCAGCAGGCGAGGAGTAGCAGATACGCAGTATTTT,CASRRGVADTQYF
TRBV7-3,-,few,TRBJ2-2,TGTGCCAGCAGCTTAAACGGAGCGGCGAACACCGGGGAGCTGTTTTTT,CASSLNGAANTGELFF
TRBV5-1,TRBD1,few,TRBJ1-1,TGCGCCAGCACAACCACAGGGGGCACCACTGAAGCTTTCTTT,CASTTTGGTTEAFF
TRBV6-5,TRBD2,few,TRBJ2-7,TGTGCCAGCAGTTACTCCGGGGGACTAGCGGGGGCCTCCTACGAGCAGTACTTC,CASSYSGGLAGASYEQYF
TRBV7-2,-,many,TRBJ2-1,TGTGCCAGCAGCTTCGCAATCGAGCAGTTCTTC,CASSFAIEQFF
TRBV2,TRBD2,few,TRBJ2-2,TGTGCCAGCAGACTAGCGGGAGGAGCGAACACCGGGGAGCTGTTTTTT,CASRLAGGANTGELFF
TRBV29-1,-,few,TRBJ1-1,TGCAGCGTTGGGGCAGGGGCTATGAACACTGAAGCTTTCTTT,CSVGAGAMNTEAFF
TRBV25-1,-,-,TRBJ2-3,TGTGCCAGCGGTCAACACGAACAGGGTGCTAGCACAGATACGCAGTATTTT,CASGQHEQGASTDTQYF
TRBV5-1,-,-,TRBJ2-2,TGCGCCAGCAGCTTGACAAGCACCGGGGAGCTGTTTTTT,CASSLTSTGELFF
TRBV12-3/TRBV12-4,TRBD1,-,TRBJ2-2,TGTGCCAGCAGTTTCGGGCAGGGGGATACCACCGGGGAGCTGTTTTTT,CASSFGQGDTTGELFF
TRBV7-3,TRBD2,few,TRBJ2-1,TGTGCCAGCAGCCCCGGGACTAGTCGGGGGAATGAGCAGTTCTTC,CASSPGTSRGNEQFF